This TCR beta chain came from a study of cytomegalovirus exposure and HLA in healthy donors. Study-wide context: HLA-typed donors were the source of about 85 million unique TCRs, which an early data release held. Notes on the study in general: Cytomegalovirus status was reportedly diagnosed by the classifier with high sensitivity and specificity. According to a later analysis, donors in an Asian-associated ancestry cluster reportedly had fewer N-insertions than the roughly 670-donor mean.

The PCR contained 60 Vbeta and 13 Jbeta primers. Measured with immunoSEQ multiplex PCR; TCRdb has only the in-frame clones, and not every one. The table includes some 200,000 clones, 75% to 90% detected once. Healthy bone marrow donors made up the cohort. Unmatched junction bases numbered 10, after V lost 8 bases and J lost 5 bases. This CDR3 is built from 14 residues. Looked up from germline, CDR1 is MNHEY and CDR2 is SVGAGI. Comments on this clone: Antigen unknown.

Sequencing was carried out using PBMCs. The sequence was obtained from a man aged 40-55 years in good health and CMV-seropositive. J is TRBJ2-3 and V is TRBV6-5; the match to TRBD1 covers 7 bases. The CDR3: CASASQGSIDTQYF. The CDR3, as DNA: TGTGCCAGCGCCTCACAGGGGTCGATAGATACGCAGTATTTT.